This TCR beta chain was recorded in a study of shared clonotypes between healthy human individuals. Study-wide points: Generally, naive subsets (rather than memory subsets) showed larger estimated richness.

Notes on this clone: The antigen remains undetermined.

This CDR3 region has 14 residues. Looked up from germline, CDR1 is LNHDA and CDR2 is SQIVND (reference sequence). V gave up 1 base and J gave up 4 bases, with 10 bases separating them. Here immunoSEQ multiplex PCR was the method, and the copy in TCRdb shows in-frame clones only, minus some. The sample holds about 680,000 clones, around 73% seen once. This sequence originates from a woman in her 30s in good health. The rearrangement uses TRBV19 and TRBJ1-1; a possible D gene is TRBD1 (5 bases). Sequencing input: memory CD4+ T cells sorted from blood. This sample's subset: CD45RA-negative fraction. The CDR3 bases are TGTGCCAGTAGTATAGGCGAGGGGCGCACTGAAGCTTTCTTT. As protein: CASSIGEGRTEAFF.